This TCR beta chain was recorded in a study of blood T cell repertoires in COVID-19. Study information: Samples taken during acute and convalescent COVID-19 were collected in the United States, Italy and Spain.

This CDR3 has 14 residues. Trimming took off 6 bases at V and 12 bases at J, with 21 bases between the two ends. Germline values: CDR1 MDHEN, CDR2 SYDVKM. In the authors' methods: Estimation of nucleated cell counts relied on the amplification of reference gene primers. The assay was immunoSEQ multiplex PCR, and TCRdb's table has in-frame clones only and misses some. V, J and clone size are those of that table, while D and trimming were read from the DNA. The sample carries over 150,000 clones, roughly 90% recorded once. The sample taken for sequencing was peripheral blood. The sequence came from a man aged 45-65 years with COVID-19, enrolled during active disease. The V gene is TRBV28, the J gene TRBJ2-1, with D tentatively TRBD1 (5 bases). Written as DNA, the CDR3 is TGTGCCAGCAGAGCACAGGCCCGCAGGTCGGGGCAGTTCTTC. This codes for CASRAQARRSGQFF.